The next 21 T cell receptor beta chains were all read from a single sample in a study of IL-17A CD8 T cells in psoriatic arthritis synovium. Magnetically isolated CD3+ T cells were stimulated 1.5 hours with PMA and ionomycin. Actively inflamed joints of psoriatic arthritis patients supplied the aspirated synovial fluid. Sequenced by immunoSEQ multiplex PCR; TCRdb stores in-frame clones only, minus some. The table records some 540 clones, 74% of them present only once. The sample was IL-17A+ (IFN-gamma+/-) memory CD8+ T cells from synovial fluid. Specified subset: IL-17A+IFNgamma+/- memory CD8+ (Tc17) cells. These receptors were taken from a human donor with psoriatic arthritis.

The gene calls are TRBV27 and TRBJ2-3; 7 bases agree with TRBD2. The V and J ends lost 3 bases and 7 bases, in that order; junction bases with no gene match: 19. The CDR3 extends over 18 amino acids. From germline, CDR1 is MNHEY and CDR2 SMNVEV (reference sequence). The CDR3 nucleotides are TGTGCCAGCAGTTTGGGATACAGTAGGCACCCTAGCGGAAATACGCAGTATTTT. Its protein product is CASSLGYSRHPSGNTQYF.

This clone was counted a few times. The genes are TRBV9 and TRBJ2-1; D is ambiguous. The CDR3 loop spans 11 amino acids. Germline CDR1 is SGDLS and CDR2 is YYNGEE. V shed 2 bases and J shed 5 bases, with 2 bases lying between them. The CDR3 bases are TGTGCCAGCAGCGTGAACAATGAGCAGTTCTTC. It yields the protein CASSVNNEQFF.

The V and J genes are TRBV29-1 and TRBJ2-1, with D hard to call. The CDR3 is 10 residues long. CDR1 and CDR2 from the germline V gene are SQVTM and ANQGSEA. V was shortened by 7 bases and J by 10 bases, with 11 bases between the two germline ends. CDR3 nucleotide sequence: TGCAGCGGCTCCGGGCCCGAGCAGTTCTTC. It translates to CSGSGPEQFF.

The rearrangement links TRBV9 to TRBJ1-1, with D perhaps matching TRBD1 (6 bases). The CDR3 is made up of 14 amino acids. V lost 3 bases and J lost 5, with 14 bases in between. Germline CDR1 is SGDLS and CDR2 is YYNGEE. The CDR3 DNA is TGTGCCAGCAGCGACAGGACAGCCGGTACTGAAGCTTTCTTT. Its translation: CASSDRTAGTEAFF.

This clone was counted once. The rearrangement joins TRBV29-1 to TRBJ2-2, with a weak D call TRBD1 (6 bases). Trimming removed 4 bases at V and 6 bases at J, with 18 bases between. The CDR3 is 15 amino acids. The germline gives CDR1 SQVTM, CDR2 ANQGSEA. CDR3 nucleotides: TGCAGCGTTGTCCTAGTTGGGGGCCGCGCCGGGGAGCTGTTTTTT. Translating gives CSVVLVGGRAGELFF.

V is TRBV30 and J is TRBJ1-5; 10 positions match TRBD1. J lost 3 bases, V lost 4 bases, and 6 bases had no gene match. CDR1 and CDR2 (germline): GTSNPN, SVGIG (reference sequence). This CDR3 is built from 15 residues. The CDR3 DNA reads as TGTGCCTGGACCATGGGGACAGGGGTCAATCAGCCCCAGCATTTT. Translation gives CAWTMGTGVNQPQHF.

The CDR3 spells CAISVQGAVFEQYF. The CDR3 DNA follows: TGTGCCATCAGTGTACAGGGGGCGGTTTTCGAGCAGTACTTC. The chain recombines TRBV10-3 with TRBJ2-7; 9 bases align to TRBD1. Germline CDR1 reads ENHRY; CDR2 reads SYGVKD. V lost 4 bases, J lost 6 bases, and 7 bases stayed unmatched. CDR3 length: 14 residues.

The J gene is TRBJ2-7, the V gene TRBV2; possible D gene TRBD2, 6 bases. Trimming pared 6 bases from V and 0 bases from J, leaving 9 bases between. The CDR3 loop spans 13 amino acids. Germline assignment: CDR1 SNHLY and CDR2 FYNNEI. CDR3 coding DNA: TGTGCCAGCAGCGGAGGGAGCTCCTACGAGCAGTACTTC. Residues: CASSGGSSYEQYF.

This chain uses TRBV28 with TRBJ2-2; possible D gene TRBD2, 6 bases. Germline loops: CDR1 MDHEN, CDR2 SYDVKM. The V end lost 6 bases, the J end lost 6 bases, and 14 bases lay between the germline ends. The CDR3 sequence is 14 residues long. CDR3 residues: CASSPLTGAGELFF. The CDR3 nucleotides read TGTGCCAGCAGCCCATTAACGGGGGCCGGGGAGCTGTTTTTT.

The chain couples TRBV2 to TRBJ1-5; 12 bases agree with TRBD1. This CDR3 is built from 15 residues. Germline V gene data show CDR1 as SNHLY and CDR2 as FYNNEI. V gave up 6 bases and J gave up 5 bases; unmatched junction bases: 5. This CDR3 reads CASRDGTGGYQPQHF. The CDR3 DNA is TGTGCCAGCAGAGACGGGACAGGGGGCTATCAGCCCCAGCATTTT. Using reference TRBV2 and TRBJ1-5 for the parts outside the CDR3, the full variable domain is EPEVTQTPSHQVTQMGQEVILRCVPISNHLYFYWYRQILGQKVEFLVSFYNNEISEKSEIFDDQFSVERPDGSNFTLKIRSTKLEDSAMYFCASRDGTGGYQPQHFGDGTRLSIL.

As concerns this clone: Other DNA sequences in this sample translate to the same CDR3. This chain joins TRBV7-2 and TRBJ2-1; D is possibly TRBD2 (5 bases). CDR3 length: 15 amino acids. Germline V CDR1 and CDR2: SGHTA, FQGNSA. Trimming left V 3 bases short and J 1 base short, with 10 bases between. CDR3 in amino acids: CASSLEVGSYNEQFF. The DNA of the CDR3 is TGTGCCAGCAGCTTGGAGGTAGGGTCCTACAATGAGCAGTTCTTC.

V usage is TRBV11-1 and J usage is TRBJ1-1, with 8 bases aligning to TRBD1. After removal of 5 bases from V and 6 bases from J, the junction contained 11 bases not matched to a gene. The CDR3 length is 15 residues. Germline assignment: CDR1 SGHAT and CDR2 FQDESV (reference sequence). The CDR3 sequence: CASSPKDRAIAEAFF. In nucleotides, the CDR3 is TGTGCCAGCAGCCCCAAGGACAGGGCAATCGCTGAAGCTTTCTTT.

The chain combines TRBV28 with TRBJ2-1, with a weak D call TRBD2 (7 bases). This CDR3 region has 14 residues. CDR1 is MDHEN and CDR2 is SYDVKM in the germline V gene. Trimming took off 3 bases at V and 4 bases at J, with 10 bases between the two ends. The CDR3 is CASSFRGGYNEQFF. The CDR3 coding sequence is TGTGCCAGCAGTTTTAGGGGGGGATACAATGAGCAGTTCTTC.

This clone was detected once. The chain uses TRBV4-1 and TRBJ1-2; D unclear. Germline CDR1 MGHRA, CDR2 YSYEKL. The CDR3 runs 12 residues. The ends were cut back, 0 bases at V and 7 bases at J, with 6 bases in the middle. The CDR3 sequence is CASSQELGGYTF. DNA for the CDR3: TGCGCCAGCAGCCAAGAACTTGGTGGCTACACCTTC.

This clone was found once. The J gene is TRBJ2-5, the V gene TRBV11-2; 12 nucleotides agree with TRBD2. From germline, CDR1 is SGHAT and CDR2 FQNNGV. The CDR3 sequence is 15 residues long. The V and J ends lost 0 bases and 5 bases, in that order; junction bases with no gene match: 1. CDR3 loop: CASSLEGLAGETQYF. DNA of the CDR3: TGTGCCAGCAGCTTAGAGGGACTAGCGGGCGAGACCCAGTACTTC.

This clone was counted only a few times. The V and J genes are TRBV2 and TRBJ2-7; 11 positions match TRBD2. There are 15 residues in the CDR3. Germline assignment: CDR1 SNHLY and CDR2 FYNNEI. The V gene end was trimmed by 6 bases and the J gene end by 2 bases; junction bases not matched to a gene: 6. The CDR3 protein is CASSATSGSTYEQYF. Written as DNA, the CDR3 is TGTGCCAGCAGCGCAACTAGCGGGAGCACCTACGAGCAGTACTTC.

The genes are TRBV6-1 and TRBJ2-7; unclear D gene. Germline values: CDR1 MNHNS, CDR2 SASEGT. CDR3 length equals 12 residues. V lost 10 bases to trimming and J lost 5 bases, with 15 bases between them. As DNA, the CDR3 is TGTGCCACCACCCCTTTTTTGAACGAGCAGTACTTC. Its protein is CATTPFLNEQYF.

The rearrangement uses TRBV23-1 and TRBJ1-5; TRBD1 matches 8 bases. TRBV23-1 is an open reading frame whose function is uncertain. V lost 1 base to trimming and J lost 4 bases; unmatched junction nucleotides: 21. The CDR3 is 21 residues long. CDR3 bases: TGCGCCAGCAGTCAATACCTATCTGTGAAATCACGGACAGGGTTAAATCAGCCCCAGCATTTT. The encoded protein is CASSQYLSVKSRTGLNQPQHF.

This rearrangement joins TRBV7-9 to TRBJ1-2; D is uncertain. Trimming pared 8 bases from V and 4 bases from J, leaving 17 bases between. The CDR3 sequence is 14 residues long. Germline V CDR1 and CDR2: SEHNR, FQNEAQ (reference sequence). As DNA, the CDR3 is TGTGCCAGCCTCGCCCCCAACAGCGCCTATGGCTACACCTTC. Translation gives CASLAPNSAYGYTF. The complete variable domain, with remaining parts taken from reference TRBV7-9 and TRBJ1-2, reads DTGVSQNPRHKITKRGQNVTFRCDPISEHNRLYWYRQTLGQGPEFLTYFQNEAQLEKSRLLSDRFSAERPKGSFSTLEIQRTEQGDSAMYLCASLAPNSAYGYTFGSGTRLTVV.

The chain couples TRBV28 to TRBJ2-1; D remains ambiguous. V lost 3 bases, J lost 0 bases, and 6 bases lay in between. CDR1 is MDHEN and CDR2 is SYDVKM in the germline V gene. There are 14 residues in the CDR3. CDR3 amino acids: CASSFRGSYNEQFF. In nucleotides, the CDR3 is TGTGCCAGCAGTTTCCGCGGCTCCTACAATGAGCAGTTCTTC. The variable domain in full, completed from reference TRBV28 and TRBJ2-1, reads DVKVTQSSRYLVKRTGEKVFLECVQDMDHENMFWYRQDPGLGLRLIYFSYDVKMKEKGDIPEGYSVSREKKERFSLILESASTNQTSMYLCASSFRGSYNEQFFGPGTRLTVL.

The gene calls are TRBV9 and TRBJ1-3; a possible D gene is TRBD1 (5 bases). Germline V CDR1 and CDR2: SGDLS, YYNGEE. The CDR3 covers 13 residues. The germline V and J ends were trimmed by 4 bases and 2 bases, with 7 bases remaining between them. For the CDR3, the DNA is TGTGCCAGCAGCCCAGGGACTGGAAACACCATATATTTT. Translating it yields CASSPGTGNTIYF.